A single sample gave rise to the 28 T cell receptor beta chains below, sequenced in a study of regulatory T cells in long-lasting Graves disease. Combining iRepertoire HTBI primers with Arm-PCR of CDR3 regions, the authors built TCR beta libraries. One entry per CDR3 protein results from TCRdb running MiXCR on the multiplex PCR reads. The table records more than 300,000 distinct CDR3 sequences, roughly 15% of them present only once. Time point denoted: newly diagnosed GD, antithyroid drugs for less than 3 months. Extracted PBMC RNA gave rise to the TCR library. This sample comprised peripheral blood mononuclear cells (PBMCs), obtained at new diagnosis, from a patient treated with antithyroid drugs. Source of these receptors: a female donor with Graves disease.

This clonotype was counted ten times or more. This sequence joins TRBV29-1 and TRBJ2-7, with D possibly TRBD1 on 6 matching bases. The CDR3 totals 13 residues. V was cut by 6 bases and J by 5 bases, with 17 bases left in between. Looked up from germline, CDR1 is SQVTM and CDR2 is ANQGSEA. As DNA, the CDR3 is TGCAGCGTCCGAGGGGGAAAGTTTAACGAGCAGTACTTC. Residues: CSVRGGKFNEQYF.

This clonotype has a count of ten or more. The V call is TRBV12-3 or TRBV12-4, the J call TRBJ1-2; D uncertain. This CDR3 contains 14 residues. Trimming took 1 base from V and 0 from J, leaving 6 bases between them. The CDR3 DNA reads TGTGCCAGCAGTTTAGGAGAATCTAACTATGGCTACACCTTC. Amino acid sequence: CASSLGESNYGYTF.

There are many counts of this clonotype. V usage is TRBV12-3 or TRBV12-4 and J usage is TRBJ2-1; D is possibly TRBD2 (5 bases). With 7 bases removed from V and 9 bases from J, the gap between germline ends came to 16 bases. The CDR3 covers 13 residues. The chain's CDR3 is CASNQLPGFEQFF. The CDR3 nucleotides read TGTGCCAGCAATCAACTTCCGGGGTTTGAGCAGTTCTTC.

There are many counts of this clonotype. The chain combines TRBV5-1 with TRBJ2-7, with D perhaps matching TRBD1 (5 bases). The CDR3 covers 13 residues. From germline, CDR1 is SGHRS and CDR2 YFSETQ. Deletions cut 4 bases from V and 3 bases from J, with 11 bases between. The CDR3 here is CASSPVGVYEQYF. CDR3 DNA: TGCGCCAGCAGCCCCGTAGGGGTCTACGAGCAGTACTTC.

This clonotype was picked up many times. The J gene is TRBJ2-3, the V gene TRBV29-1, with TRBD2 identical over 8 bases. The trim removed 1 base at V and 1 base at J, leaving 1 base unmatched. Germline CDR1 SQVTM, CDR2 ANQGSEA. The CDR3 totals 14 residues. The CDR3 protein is CSVEAGGGTDTQYF. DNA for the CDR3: TGCAGCGTTGAAGCGGGGGGGGGCACAGATACGCAGTATTTT.

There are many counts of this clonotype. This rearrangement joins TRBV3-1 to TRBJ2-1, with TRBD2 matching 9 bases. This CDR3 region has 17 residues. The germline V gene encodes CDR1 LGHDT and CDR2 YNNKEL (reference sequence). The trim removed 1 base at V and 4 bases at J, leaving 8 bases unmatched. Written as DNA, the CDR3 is TGTGCCAGCAGCCAAGTTCCGGGACTAGCAGCTTACAATGAGCAGTTCTTC. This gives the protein CASSQVPGLAAYNEQFF.

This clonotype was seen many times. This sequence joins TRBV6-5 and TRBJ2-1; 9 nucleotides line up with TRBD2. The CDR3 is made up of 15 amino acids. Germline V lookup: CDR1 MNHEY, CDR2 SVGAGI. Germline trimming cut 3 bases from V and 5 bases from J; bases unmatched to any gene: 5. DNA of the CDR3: TGTGCCAGCAGTTATGGCGGGGGGGATAACAATGAGCAGTTCTTC. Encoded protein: CASSYGGGDNNEQFF.

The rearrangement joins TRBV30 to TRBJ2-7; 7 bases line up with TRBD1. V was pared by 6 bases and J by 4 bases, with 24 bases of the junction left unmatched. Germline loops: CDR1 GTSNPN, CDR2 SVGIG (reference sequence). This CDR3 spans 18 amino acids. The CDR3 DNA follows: TGTGCCTGTGAGACCTCGGGACAGTCTACCCCAGGGGTATACGAGCAGTACTTC. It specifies CACETSGQSTPGVYEQYF.

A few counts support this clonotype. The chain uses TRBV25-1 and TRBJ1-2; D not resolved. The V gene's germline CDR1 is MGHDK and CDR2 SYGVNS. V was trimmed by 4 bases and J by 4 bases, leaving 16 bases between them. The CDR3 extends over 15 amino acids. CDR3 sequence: CASSVGPERGYGYTF. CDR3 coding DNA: TGTGCCAGCAGTGTCGGGCCCGAGAGAGGCTATGGCTACACCTTC.

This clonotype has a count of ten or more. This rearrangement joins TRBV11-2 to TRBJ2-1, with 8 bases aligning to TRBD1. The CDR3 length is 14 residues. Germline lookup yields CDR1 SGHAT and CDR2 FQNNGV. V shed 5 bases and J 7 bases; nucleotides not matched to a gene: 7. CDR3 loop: CASSRDRLGNEQFF. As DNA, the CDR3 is TGTGCCAGCAGCCGGGACAGGCTGGGAAATGAGCAGTTCTTC.

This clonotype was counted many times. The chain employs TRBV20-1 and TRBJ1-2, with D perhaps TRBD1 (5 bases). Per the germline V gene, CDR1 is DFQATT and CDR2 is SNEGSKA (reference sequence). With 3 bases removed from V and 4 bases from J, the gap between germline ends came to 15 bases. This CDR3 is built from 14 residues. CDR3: CSASGYRTTYGYTF. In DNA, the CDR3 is TGCAGTGCTAGTGGCTACAGGACGACCTATGGCTACACCTTC.

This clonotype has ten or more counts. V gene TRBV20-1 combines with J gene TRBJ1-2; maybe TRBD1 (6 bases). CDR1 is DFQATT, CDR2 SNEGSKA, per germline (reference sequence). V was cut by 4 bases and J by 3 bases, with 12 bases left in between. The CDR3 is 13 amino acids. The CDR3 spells CSAMEYRDYGYTF. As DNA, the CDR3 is TGCAGTGCTATGGAATACAGGGACTATGGCTACACCTTC.

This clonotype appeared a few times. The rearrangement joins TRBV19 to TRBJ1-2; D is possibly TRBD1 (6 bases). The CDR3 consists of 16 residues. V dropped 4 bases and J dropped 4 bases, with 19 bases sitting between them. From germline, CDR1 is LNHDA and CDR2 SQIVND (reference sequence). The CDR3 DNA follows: TGTGCCAGTAGTACCCCCTTCGGGGGCGAGTCCTATGGCTACACCTTC. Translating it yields CASSTPFGGESYGYTF.

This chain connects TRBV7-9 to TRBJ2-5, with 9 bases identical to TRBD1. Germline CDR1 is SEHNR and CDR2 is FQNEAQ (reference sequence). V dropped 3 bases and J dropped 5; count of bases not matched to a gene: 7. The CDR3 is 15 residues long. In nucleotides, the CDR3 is TGTGCCAGCAGCTTCCTTCCGACAGGGGGGGAGACCCAGTACTTC. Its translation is CASSFLPTGGETQYF.

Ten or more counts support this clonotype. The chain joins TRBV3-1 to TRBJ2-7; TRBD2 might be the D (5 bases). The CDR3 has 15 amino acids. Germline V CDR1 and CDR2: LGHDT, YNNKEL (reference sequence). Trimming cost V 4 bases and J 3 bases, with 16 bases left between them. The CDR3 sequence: CASSRGLIALYEQYF. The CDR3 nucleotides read TGTGCCAGCAGCCGCGGACTGATCGCACTCTACGAGCAGTACTTC.

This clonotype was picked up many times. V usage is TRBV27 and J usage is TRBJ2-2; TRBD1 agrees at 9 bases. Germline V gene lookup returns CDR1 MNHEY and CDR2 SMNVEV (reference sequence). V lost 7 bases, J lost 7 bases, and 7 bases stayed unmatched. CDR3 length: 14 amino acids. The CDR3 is CASTPGTGSGELFF. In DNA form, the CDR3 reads TGTGCCAGCACCCCCGGGACAGGGAGCGGGGAGCTGTTTTTT.

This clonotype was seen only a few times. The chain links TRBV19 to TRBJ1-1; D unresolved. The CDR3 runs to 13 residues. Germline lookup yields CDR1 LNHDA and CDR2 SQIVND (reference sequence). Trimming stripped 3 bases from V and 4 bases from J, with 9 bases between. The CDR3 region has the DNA TGTGCCAGTAGTATTGGTAGAGCCACTGAAGCTTTCTTT. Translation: CASSIGRATEAFF.

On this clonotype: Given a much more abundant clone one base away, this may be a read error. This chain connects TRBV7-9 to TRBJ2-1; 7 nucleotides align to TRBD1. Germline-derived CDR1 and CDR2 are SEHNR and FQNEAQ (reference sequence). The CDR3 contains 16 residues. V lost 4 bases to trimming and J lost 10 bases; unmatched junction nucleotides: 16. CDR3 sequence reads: CASSWPNDRDSYEQFF. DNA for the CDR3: TGTGCCAGCAGCTGGCCAAACGACAGGGATTCCTACGAGCAGTTCTTC.

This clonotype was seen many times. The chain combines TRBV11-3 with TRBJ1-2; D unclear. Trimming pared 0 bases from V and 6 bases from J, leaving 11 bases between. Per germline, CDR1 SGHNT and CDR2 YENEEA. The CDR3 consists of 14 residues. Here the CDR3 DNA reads TGTGCCAGCAGCTTAGATCGGGGAAGGGATGGCTACACCTTC. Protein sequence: CASSLDRGRDGYTF.

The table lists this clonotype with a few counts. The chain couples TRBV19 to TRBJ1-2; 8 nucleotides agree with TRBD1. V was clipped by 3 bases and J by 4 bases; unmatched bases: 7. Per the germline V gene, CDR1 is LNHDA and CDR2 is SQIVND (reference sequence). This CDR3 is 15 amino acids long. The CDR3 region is CASSMEQGAGYGYTF. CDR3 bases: TGTGCCAGTAGTATGGAGCAGGGGGCTGGCTATGGCTACACCTTC.

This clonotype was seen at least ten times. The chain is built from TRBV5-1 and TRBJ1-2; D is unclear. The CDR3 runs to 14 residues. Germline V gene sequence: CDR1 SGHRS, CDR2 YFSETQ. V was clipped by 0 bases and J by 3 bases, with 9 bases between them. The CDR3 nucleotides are TGCGCCAGCAGCTTGGCCGGCCTGGACTATGGCTACACCTTC. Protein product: CASSLAGLDYGYTF.

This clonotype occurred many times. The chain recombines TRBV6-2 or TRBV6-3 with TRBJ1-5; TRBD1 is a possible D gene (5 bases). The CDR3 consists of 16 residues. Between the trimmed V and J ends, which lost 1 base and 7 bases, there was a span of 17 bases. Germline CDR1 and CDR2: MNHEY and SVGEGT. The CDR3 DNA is TGTGCCAGCAGTTACTTCCGGGACCTTTCCCCGCAGCCCCAGCATTTT. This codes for CASSYFRDLSPQPQHF.

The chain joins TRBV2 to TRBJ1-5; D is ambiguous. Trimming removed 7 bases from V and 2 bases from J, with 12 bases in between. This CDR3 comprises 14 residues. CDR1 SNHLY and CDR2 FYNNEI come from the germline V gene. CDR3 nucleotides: TGTGCCAGCACCCGGGCCGCAGGCAATCAGCCCCAGCATTTT. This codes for CASTRAAGNQPQHF.

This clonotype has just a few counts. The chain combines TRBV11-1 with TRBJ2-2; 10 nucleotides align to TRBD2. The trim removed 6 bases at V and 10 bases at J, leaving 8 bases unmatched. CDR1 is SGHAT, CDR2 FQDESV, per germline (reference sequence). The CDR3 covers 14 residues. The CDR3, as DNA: TGTGCCAGCAGTCCGGGACTAGCGTCTCAGGAGCTGTTTTTT. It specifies CASSPGLASQELFF.

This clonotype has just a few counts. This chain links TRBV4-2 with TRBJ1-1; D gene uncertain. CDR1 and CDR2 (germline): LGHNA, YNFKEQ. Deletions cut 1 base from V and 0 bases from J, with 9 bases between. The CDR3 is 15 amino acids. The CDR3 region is CASSQVVGLNTEAFF. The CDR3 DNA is TGTGCCAGCAGCCAAGTGGTAGGGTTGAACACTGAAGCTTTCTTT.

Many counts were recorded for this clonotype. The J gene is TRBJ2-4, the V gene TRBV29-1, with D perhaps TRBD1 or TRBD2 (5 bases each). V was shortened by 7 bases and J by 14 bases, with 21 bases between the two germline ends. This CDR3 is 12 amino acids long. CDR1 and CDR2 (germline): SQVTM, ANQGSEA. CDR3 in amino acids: CSAIVPGPLEYF. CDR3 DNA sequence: TGCAGCGCCATCGTACCGGGACCATTGGAGTACTTC.

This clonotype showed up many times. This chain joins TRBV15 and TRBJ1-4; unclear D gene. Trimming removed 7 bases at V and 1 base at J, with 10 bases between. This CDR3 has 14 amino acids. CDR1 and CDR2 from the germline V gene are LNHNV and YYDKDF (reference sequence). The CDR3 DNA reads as TGTGCCACCACCTTGGAGGGAACTAATGAAAAACTGTTTTTT. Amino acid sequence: CATTLEGTNEKLFF.

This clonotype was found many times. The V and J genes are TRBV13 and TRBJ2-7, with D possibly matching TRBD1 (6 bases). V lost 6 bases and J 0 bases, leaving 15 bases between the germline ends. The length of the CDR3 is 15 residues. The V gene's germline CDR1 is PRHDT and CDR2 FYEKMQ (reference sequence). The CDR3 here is CASRKGGGTSYEQYF. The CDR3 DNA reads TGTGCCAGCAGAAAAGGGGGTGGCACCTCCTACGAGCAGTACTTC.